This T cell receptor (beta chain) derives from a study of technical replicates of blood from a few donors. Libraries were prepared by immunoSEQ multiplex PCR; TCRdb keeps only in-frame clonotypes and omits some of them. The sample lists about 85,000 clones; approximately 94% were seen once. Germline lookup yields CDR1 LNHNV and CDR2 YYDKDF (reference sequence). The CDR3 is 14 amino acids. The V gene end was trimmed by 6 bases and the J gene end by 4 bases; junction bases not matched to a gene: 3. V and J are TRBV15 and TRBJ2-2; 9 bases line up with TRBD2. The sample was T cells isolated from PBMCs. The TCR was taken from a human donor in good health. The CDR3 DNA reads as TGTGCCACCAGAGGTAGCGGGGGCACCGGGGAGCTGTTTTTT. It translates to CATRGSGGTGELFF.